This paragraph covers one TCR beta chain sequence. This record belongs to a study of blood T cell repertoires in COVID-19. Study-wide background: Spain, Italy and the United States supplied samples that represented acute and convalescent COVID-19. PBMCs, B-cell-depleted T cells, or T cells provided the cDNA or gDNA that made up the material.

Per the authors' pipeline: The authors estimated nucleated cell counts from reference gene primer amplification. Measured with immunoSEQ multiplex PCR; TCRdb has only the in-frame clones, and not every one. The V and J calls and clone size were taken over from that table, and D and trimming were inferred from the DNA. The table includes around 140,000 clones, around 78% detected once. From germline, CDR1 is SGHAT and CDR2 FQNNGV. V was clipped by 4 bases and J by 4 bases, with 17 bases between them. The length of the CDR3 is 15 residues. Material for sequencing was peripheral blood. The clonotype was recovered from a woman of 80 years or more with active or convalescent COVID-19. The gene calls are TRBV11-2 and TRBJ2-7; possibly TRBD2 for D (7 bases). The DNA for the CDR3 is TGTGCCAGCAGCTCAATAGGGGGGGATCATTACGAGCAGTACTTC. Amino acids: CASSSIGGDHYEQYF.